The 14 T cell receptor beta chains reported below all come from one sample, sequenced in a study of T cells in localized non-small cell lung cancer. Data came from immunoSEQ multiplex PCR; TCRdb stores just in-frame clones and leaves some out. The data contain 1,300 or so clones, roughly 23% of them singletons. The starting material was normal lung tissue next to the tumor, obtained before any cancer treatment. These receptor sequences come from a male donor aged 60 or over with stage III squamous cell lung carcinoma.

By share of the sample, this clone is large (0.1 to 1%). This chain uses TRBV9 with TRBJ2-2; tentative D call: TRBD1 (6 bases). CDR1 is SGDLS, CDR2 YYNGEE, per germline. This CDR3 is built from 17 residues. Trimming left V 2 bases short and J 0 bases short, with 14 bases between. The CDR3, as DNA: TGTGCCAGCAGCGTGCGCCGGGACAAGACGAACACCGGGGAGCTGTTTTTT. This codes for CASSVRRDKTNTGELFF.

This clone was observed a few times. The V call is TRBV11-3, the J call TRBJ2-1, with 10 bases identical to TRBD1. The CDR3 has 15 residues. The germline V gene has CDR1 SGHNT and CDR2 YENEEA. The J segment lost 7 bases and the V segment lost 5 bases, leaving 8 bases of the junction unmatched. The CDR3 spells CASSQLRGQGNEQFF. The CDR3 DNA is TGTGCCAGCAGCCAACTGAGGGGACAGGGGAATGAGCAGTTCTTC.

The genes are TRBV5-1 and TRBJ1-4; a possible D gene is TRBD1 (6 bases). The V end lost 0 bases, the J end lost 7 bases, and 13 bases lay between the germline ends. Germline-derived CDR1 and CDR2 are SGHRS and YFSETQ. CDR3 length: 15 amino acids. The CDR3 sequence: CASSLEGDPGEKLFF. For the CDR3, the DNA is TGCGCCAGCAGCTTGGAGGGGGACCCGGGTGAAAAACTGTTTTTT.

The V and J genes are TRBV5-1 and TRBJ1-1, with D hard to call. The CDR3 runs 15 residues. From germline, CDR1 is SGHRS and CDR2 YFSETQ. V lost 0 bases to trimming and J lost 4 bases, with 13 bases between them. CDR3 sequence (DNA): TGCGCCAGCAGCTTGGCCTCCGTGGGGTCCACTGAAGCTTTCTTT. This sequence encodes CASSLASVGSTEAFF.

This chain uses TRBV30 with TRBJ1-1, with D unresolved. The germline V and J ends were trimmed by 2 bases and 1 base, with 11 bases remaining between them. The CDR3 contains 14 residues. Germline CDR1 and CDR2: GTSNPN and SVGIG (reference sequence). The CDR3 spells CAWSPGQTNTEAFF. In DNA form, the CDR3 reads TGTGCCTGGAGTCCCGGGCAAACGAACACTGAAGCTTTCTTT.

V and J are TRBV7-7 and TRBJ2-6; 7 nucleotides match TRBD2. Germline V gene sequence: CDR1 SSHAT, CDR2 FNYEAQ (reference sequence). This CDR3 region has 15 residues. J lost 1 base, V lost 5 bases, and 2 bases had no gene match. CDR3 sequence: CASSRGLSGANVLTF. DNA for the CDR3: TGTGCCAGCAGCCGGGGACTATCTGGGGCCAACGTCCTGACTTTC.

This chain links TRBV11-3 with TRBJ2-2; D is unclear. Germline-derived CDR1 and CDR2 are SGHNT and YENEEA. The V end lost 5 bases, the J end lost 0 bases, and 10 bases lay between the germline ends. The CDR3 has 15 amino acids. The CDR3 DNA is TGTGCCAGCAGCCCGTCTCAGGCGAACACCGGGGAGCTGTTTTTT. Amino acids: CASSPSQANTGELFF.

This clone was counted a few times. The chain's CDR3 is CASSYSGGKESPLHF. The CDR3 nucleotides read TGTGCCAGCAGTTACTCTGGGGGGAAGGAGTCACCCCTCCACTTT. The chain joins TRBV6-8 to TRBJ1-6, with a weak D call TRBD1 (5 bases). The CDR3 totals 15 residues. The germline V gene has CDR1 MNHGY and CDR2 SAAAGT. V dropped 0 bases and J dropped 10 bases, with 13 bases sitting between them.

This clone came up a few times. As DNA, the CDR3 is TGTGCCAGCAGCAAGGGAGGCGGCGGGGACTCACCCCTCCACTTT. Amino acid sequence: CASSKGGGGDSPLHF. The chain couples TRBV11-3 to TRBJ1-6; possible D gene TRBD1, 5 bases. The CDR3 sequence is 15 residues long. CDR1 SGHNT and CDR2 YENEEA come from the germline V gene. The V gene lost 5 bases and the J gene lost 10 bases, with 18 bases spanning the gap.

For the CDR3, the DNA is TGTGCCAGCAGCCCCCGGCGGGACAGGGGAACCTACGAGCAGTACTTC. Its protein product is CASSPRRDRGTYEQYF. The rearrangement joins TRBV7-2 to TRBJ2-7, with TRBD1 matching over 10 bases. CDR3 length: 16 residues. Unmatched junction bases numbered 9, after V lost 5 bases and J lost 2 bases. Germline CDR1 is SGHTA and CDR2 is FQGNSA.

The CDR3 spells CASSPGDRYNEQFF. CDR3 in DNA: TGTGCCAGCAGCCCGGGGGACAGATACAATGAGCAGTTCTTC. This chain uses TRBV11-3 with TRBJ2-1, with D maybe TRBD1 (7 bases). In germline, CDR1 is SGHNT, CDR2 YENEEA. The V end lost 5 bases, the J end lost 4 bases, and 12 bases lay between the germline ends. CDR3 length: 14 residues.

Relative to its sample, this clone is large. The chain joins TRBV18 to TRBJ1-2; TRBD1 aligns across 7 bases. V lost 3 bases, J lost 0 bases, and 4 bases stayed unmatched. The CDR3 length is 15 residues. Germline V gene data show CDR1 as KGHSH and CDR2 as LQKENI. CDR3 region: CASSPLDRTNYGYTF. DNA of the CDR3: TGTGCCAGCTCACCTCTGGACAGGACTAACTATGGCTACACCTTC.

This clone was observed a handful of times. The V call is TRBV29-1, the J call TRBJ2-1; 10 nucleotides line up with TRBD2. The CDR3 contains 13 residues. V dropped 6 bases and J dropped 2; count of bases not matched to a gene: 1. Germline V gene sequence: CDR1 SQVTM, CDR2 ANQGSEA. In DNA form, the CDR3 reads TGCAGCGTCGGGACTAGCGCCTACAATGAGCAGTTCTTC. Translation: CSVGTSAYNEQFF.

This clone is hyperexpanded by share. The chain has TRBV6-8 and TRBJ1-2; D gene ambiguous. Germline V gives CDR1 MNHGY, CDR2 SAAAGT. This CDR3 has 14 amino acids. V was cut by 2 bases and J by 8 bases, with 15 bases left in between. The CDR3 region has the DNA TGTGCCAGCAGTTACGACCCCGGCCCTTCGGGCTACACCTTC. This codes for CASSYDPGPSGYTF.